Shown below are 29 T cell receptor beta chains from a single sample sequenced in a study of blood T cell repertoires in COVID-19. TCRdb's table, derived via immunoSEQ multiplex PCR, lists solely in-frame clones and lacks some. The sample lists about 280,000 clones; roughly 90% were seen once. The material sequenced was PBMCs or T cells enriched from blood (not recorded which). These receptors were obtained from a young woman with acute COVID-19.

The chain joins TRBV5-1 to TRBJ2-3; 7 bases are shared with TRBD2. Trimming removed 0 bases from V and 2 bases from J; junction bases left unmatched: 0. This CDR3 comprises 14 residues. Germline V gives CDR1 SGHRS, CDR2 YFSETQ. CDR3 protein: CASSLGDYTDTQYF. CDR3 coding DNA: TGCGCCAGCAGCTTGGGGGACTACACAGATACGCAGTATTTT.

This clone was recorded only once. The gene calls are TRBV10-2 and TRBJ1-1; TRBD1 matches 9 bases. The germline CDR1 and CDR2 sequences are WSHSY and SAAADI. V was pared by 7 bases and J by 5 bases, with 5 bases of the junction left unmatched. CDR3 length: 13 residues. DNA of the CDR3: TGCGCCAGCAATTGGGGACAGGGAACTGAAGCTTTCTTT. As protein: CASNWGQGTEAFF.

A few counts support this clone. V gene TRBV7-9 combines with J gene TRBJ1-5; D is perhaps TRBD1 (6 bases). V was pared by 4 bases and J by 5 bases, with 6 bases between. CDR3 size: 12 residues. CDR1 is SEHNR and CDR2 is FQNEAQ in the germline V gene (reference sequence). The DNA for the CDR3 is TGTGCCAGCAGCTCAGGGGATCAGCCCCAGCATTTT. It codes for CASSSGDQPQHF.

V is TRBV19 and J is TRBJ2-5; the match to TRBD2 covers 14 bases. J was trimmed by 5 bases and V by 3 bases; bases with no gene match: 5. The CDR3 sequence is 16 residues long. CDR1 is LNHDA and CDR2 is SQIVND in the germline V gene (reference sequence). CDR3 in DNA: TGTGCCAGTAGTATCGGACTAGCGGGAGGTGTCGAGACCCAGTACTTC. Its protein product is CASSIGLAGGVETQYF.

CDR3: CSVVTGRTDTQYF. CDR3 DNA sequence: TGCAGCGTTGTGACAGGGAGGACAGATACGCAGTATTTT. The chain couples TRBV29-1 to TRBJ2-3, with D perhaps TRBD1 (7 bases). Per germline, CDR1 SQVTM and CDR2 ANQGSEA. Trimming left V 4 bases short and J 3 bases short, with 11 bases between. The CDR3 runs 13 residues.

The gene calls are TRBV7-8 and TRBJ2-7; 9 bases agree with TRBD2. Germline V gene sequence: CDR1 SGHVS, CDR2 FQNEAQ. Trimming took 5 bases from V and 1 from J; bases not matched to a gene: 6. The CDR3 has 15 residues. The CDR3 DNA reads TGTGCCAGCAGCCATTCGGGACTAGCATCCTACGAGCAGTACTTC. Protein sequence: CASSHSGLASYEQYF. Full variable domain (remainder filled in from reference TRBV7-8 and TRBJ2-7): GAGVSQSPRYKVAKRGQDVALRCDPISGHVSLFWYQQALGQGPEFLTYFQNEAQLDKSGLPSDRFFAERPEGSVSTLKIQRTQQEDSAVYLCASSHSGLASYEQYFGPGTRLTVT.

The chain uses TRBV11-2 and TRBJ1-2; D may be TRBD1 (5 bases). This CDR3 has 14 residues. Germline lookup yields CDR1 SGHAT and CDR2 FQNNGV. Trimming stripped 0 bases from V and 5 bases from J, with 10 bases between. For the CDR3, the DNA is TGTGCCAGCAGCTTAGATGGGGCAGGGTATGGCTACACCTTC. This gives the protein CASSLDGAGYGYTF.

The chain combines TRBV11-1 with TRBJ1-1; D is perhaps TRBD1 (5 bases). There are 15 residues in the CDR3. Germline assignment: CDR1 SGHAT and CDR2 FQDESV (reference sequence). V lost 2 bases and J lost 1, with 11 bases in between. CDR3 DNA sequence: TGTGCCAGCAGCTTAAGGGGCGATGGGAACACTGAAGCTTTCTTT. It encodes CASSLRGDGNTEAFF. Combining the CDR3 with reference TRBV11-1 and TRBJ1-1 gives the whole variable domain EAEVAQSPRYKITEKSQAVAFWCDPISGHATLYWYRQILGQGPELLVQFQDESVVDDSQLPKDRFSAERLKGVDSTLKIQPAELGDSAMYLCASSLRGDGNTEAFFGQGTRLTVV.

This clone showed up just a few times. The chain joins TRBV7-3 to TRBJ1-1; TRBD1 aligns across 7 bases. The ends lost 5 bases at V and 0 bases at J; junction bases unmatched: 3. The CDR3 has 14 amino acids. In germline, CDR1 is SGHTA, CDR2 FQGTGA. CDR3 DNA: TGTGCCAGCAGCCCGGGACAGATGAACACTGAAGCTTTCTTT. It codes for CASSPGQMNTEAFF.

The chain is built from TRBV25-1 and TRBJ2-3; no definite D call. The CDR3 is made up of 13 amino acids. The germline V gene encodes CDR1 MGHDK and CDR2 SYGVNS. The germline V and J ends were trimmed by 6 bases and 6 bases, with 13 bases remaining between them. Here the CDR3 reads CASRGKLLDTQYF. CDR3 coding DNA: TGTGCCAGCAGGGGCAAACTGTTGGATACGCAGTATTTT.

V usage is TRBV18 and J usage is TRBJ1-1; weak D call: TRBD1 (5 bases). Trimming pared 1 base from V and 3 bases from J, leaving 9 bases between. The CDR3 totals 14 residues. Germline CDR1 and CDR2: KGHSH and LQKENI. The CDR3 nucleotides read TGTGCCAGCTCACCACTTTCGGGGGACACTGAAGCTTTCTTT. Protein sequence: CASSPLSGDTEAFF.

The V gene is TRBV29-1, the J gene TRBJ2-7; maybe TRBD2 (6 bases). V was cut by 8 bases and J by 5 bases, with 16 bases left in between. The CDR3 sequence is 12 residues long. Germline CDR1 is SQVTM and CDR2 is ANQGSEA. The CDR3 DNA reads as TGCAGCACTTTGGGCGGGGCAGACGAGCAGTACTTC. Protein sequence: CSTLGGADEQYF.

This clone was observed a few times. The chain couples TRBV27 to TRBJ2-2; maybe TRBD2 (6 bases). With 8 bases removed from V and 3 bases from J, the gap between germline ends came to 16 bases. The CDR3 is 15 amino acids. Germline-derived CDR1 and CDR2 are MNHEY and SMNVEV (reference sequence). In DNA, the CDR3 is TGTGCCAGCTCTGGGCCGGGAGCCTACACCGGGGAGCTGTTTTTT. Its translation: CASSGPGAYTGELFF.

This clone was found once. This rearrangement joins TRBV2 to TRBJ1-1, with a possible D match to TRBD1 (6 bases). Deletions cut 2 bases from V and 5 bases from J, with 12 bases between. This CDR3 comprises 14 residues. The germline CDR1 and CDR2 sequences are SNHLY and FYNNEI. The CDR3 region has the DNA TGTGCCAGCAGTGAAAGGGCAGGGGCGACTGAAGCTTTCTTT. Encoded protein: CASSERAGATEAFF. The entire variable domain, with the rest obtained from reference TRBV2 and TRBJ1-1, is as follows: EPEVTQTPSHQVTQMGQEVILRCVPISNHLYFYWYRQILGQKVEFLVSFYNNEISEKSEIFDDQFSVERPDGSNFTLKIRSTKLEDSAMYFCASSERAGATEAFFGQGTRLTVV.

The chain has TRBV18 and TRBJ2-2; 8 bases map to TRBD1. The CDR3 is 15 amino acids. The J segment lost 0 bases and the V segment lost 3 bases, leaving 0 bases of the junction unmatched. The germline gives CDR1 KGHSH, CDR2 LQKENI. CDR3 region: CASSPDRANTGELFF. CDR3 in DNA: TGTGCCAGCTCACCGGACAGGGCGAACACCGGGGAGCTGTTTTTT.

The V call is TRBV30, the J call TRBJ2-1; the match to TRBD1 covers 8 bases. Germline CDR1 is GTSNPN and CDR2 is SVGIG (reference sequence). The CDR3 runs to 13 residues. J was trimmed by 7 bases and V by 5 bases; bases with no gene match: 7. CDR3 sequence (DNA): TGTGCCTGGCAATCGGACAGGGTAAATGAGCAGTTCTTC. Amino acid sequence: CAWQSDRVNEQFF.

J is TRBJ1-3 and V is TRBV5-1, with TRBD1 identical over 7 bases. CDR3 length equals 17 residues. V lost 4 bases to trimming and J lost 0 bases; unmatched junction nucleotides: 10. Germline CDR1 and CDR2: SGHRS and YFSETQ. The CDR3 DNA reads as TGCGCCAGCAGCGGAAACTTAGGGACAGCCTCTGGAAACACCATATATTTT. This codes for CASSGNLGTASGNTIYF.

Only one count was recorded for this clone. V is TRBV18 and J is TRBJ2-7; 9 bases are shared with TRBD1. Per the germline V gene, CDR1 is KGHSH and CDR2 is LQKENI. The CDR3 length is 15 residues. Losses at the gene ends were 5 bases for V and 6 bases for J; bases not matched to a gene: 11. The CDR3 sequence: CASSTTGTGSFEQYF. In nucleotides, the CDR3 is TGTGCCAGCTCAACGACCGGGACAGGGAGTTTCGAGCAGTACTTC.

The rearrangement joins TRBV15 to TRBJ2-7; 8 positions agree with TRBD2. Germline V gene sequence: CDR1 LNHNV, CDR2 YYDKDF (reference sequence). This CDR3 has 14 residues. V dropped 1 base and J dropped 3; count of bases not matched to a gene: 2. DNA of the CDR3: TGTGCCACCAGCAGAGCCGCGGGGGGCTACGAGCAGTACTTC. Translating it yields CATSRAAGGYEQYF.

The chain has TRBV5-1 and TRBJ1-6, with D perhaps matching TRBD1 (6 bases). Germline CDR1 reads SGHRS; CDR2 reads YFSETQ. V lost 2 bases to trimming and J lost 8 bases, with 20 bases between them. The CDR3 covers 17 residues. The CDR3 spells CASSFQGPPGYDSPLHF. In nucleotides, the CDR3 is TGCGCCAGCAGCTTCCAGGGGCCACCCGGGTATGATTCACCCCTCCACTTT.

For this clone: The junction differs from germline at one of its ends, possibly a read error. The V gene is TRBV27, the J gene TRBJ1-2, with TRBD1 matching 7 bases. CDR1 and CDR2 (germline): MNHEY, SMNVEV (reference sequence). This CDR3 has 15 amino acids. DNA for the CDR3: TGTGCCAGCAGTATATCAGGGGGACCTCTATGGGGCTACACCTTC. Amino acid sequence: CASSISGGPLWGYTF.

V gene TRBV30 combines with J gene TRBJ1-2, with 9 bases that match TRBD1. Germline V gene lookup returns CDR1 GTSNPN and CDR2 SVGIG (reference sequence). The CDR3 runs to 15 residues. V shed 3 bases and J 3 bases; nucleotides not matched to a gene: 8. DNA of the CDR3: TGTGCCTGGAGACGGTGGACAGGGGAACACTATGGCTACACCTTC. Its translation is CAWRRWTGEHYGYTF.

V gene TRBV29-1 combines with J gene TRBJ2-1; D remains unclear. The CDR3 is 13 residues long. Germline lookup yields CDR1 SQVTM and CDR2 ANQGSEA. The V end was cut by 5 bases, the J end by 1 base, with 9 bases between. Written as DNA, the CDR3 is TGCAGCGTTAGAGGATATTCCTACAATGAGCAGTTCTTC. Its translation: CSVRGYSYNEQFF.

V is TRBV20-1 and J is TRBJ2-7; 14 bases fit TRBD2. This CDR3 comprises 19 residues. V gave up 3 bases and J gave up 0 bases; unmatched junction bases: 13. Germline values: CDR1 DFQATT, CDR2 SNEGSKA (reference sequence). CDR3 protein: CSASSRTSGRPLPSYEQYF. The CDR3 DNA sequence: TGCAGTGCTAGTTCTAGGACTAGCGGGAGGCCCCTCCCCTCCTACGAGCAGTACTTC.

The gene calls are TRBV6-1 and TRBJ2-3; D is undetermined. V lost 4 bases, J lost 0 bases, and 14 bases lay in between. CDR3 length: 16 amino acids. Germline V gives CDR1 MNHNS, CDR2 SASEGT. The CDR3 DNA is TGTGCCAGCAGTGCCCCGAGTCAGGCTAGCACAGATACGCAGTATTTT. Protein: CASSAPSQASTDTQYF.

The chain joins TRBV28 to TRBJ1-6; no reliable D call. The CDR3 spans 16 residues. Trimming left V 2 bases short and J 8 bases short, with 16 bases between. Germline loops: CDR1 MDHEN, CDR2 SYDVKM. The DNA of the CDR3 is TGTGCCAGCAGTTTAACGGCGGGGATGGTTTATTCACCCCTCCACTTT. Protein: CASSLTAGMVYSPLHF. Using reference TRBV28 and TRBJ1-6 for the parts outside the CDR3, the full variable domain is DVKVTQSSRYLVKRTGEKVFLECVQDMDHENMFWYRQDPGLGLRLIYFSYDVKMKEKGDIPEGYSVSREKKERFSLILESASTNQTSMYLCASSLTAGMVYSPLHFGNGTRLTVT.

The chain combines TRBV2 with TRBJ2-2; 12 positions match TRBD1. CDR1 SNHLY and CDR2 FYNNEI come from the germline V gene. V lost 6 bases, J lost 7 bases, and 15 bases stayed unmatched. This CDR3 region has 18 residues. Here the CDR3 DNA reads TGTGCCAGCAGCCCTAGATGGCGGGGGACAGGGGGCAACGGGGAGCTGTTTTTT. Its translation is CASSPRWRGTGGNGELFF.

This chain connects TRBV5-5 to TRBJ2-1; 7 nucleotides align to TRBD2. J was trimmed by 4 bases and V by 0 bases; bases with no gene match: 4. The CDR3 sequence is 15 residues long. The V gene's germline CDR1 is SGHKS and CDR2 YYEKEE (reference sequence). CDR3 DNA: TGTGCCAGCAGCTTGGTGGCTAGCGGATACAATGAGCAGTTCTTC. As protein: CASSLVASGYNEQFF.

V and J are TRBV4-2 and TRBJ2-1; D is undetermined. Germline assignment: CDR1 LGHNA and CDR2 YNFKEQ. Trimming cost V 0 bases and J 0 bases, with 12 bases left between them. The CDR3 sequence is 17 residues long. The CDR3 here is CASSQDRRRGSYNEQFF. The CDR3, as DNA: TGTGCCAGCAGCCAAGATCGTCGCAGAGGCTCCTACAATGAGCAGTTCTTC.